One sample yielded the 8 T cell receptor beta chains listed below, sequenced in a study of blood T cell repertoires in COVID-19. Method: immunoSEQ multiplex PCR; TCRdb's copy keeps in-frame clones and lacks some. The sample includes 95,000 to 150,000 clones, 80% of them seen just once. The material sequenced was peripheral blood. The receptors here all came from a man in his sixties with active or convalescent COVID-19.

This chain uses TRBV7-2 with TRBJ1-3, with 11 bases matching TRBD1. Germline V gives CDR1 SGHTA, CDR2 FQGNSA. CDR3 length: 17 residues. V lost 3 bases to trimming and J lost 0 bases; unmatched junction nucleotides: 4. This CDR3 reads CASSFRTGGFSGNTIYF. The CDR3 DNA reads TGTGCCAGCAGCTTCCGGACAGGGGGCTTCTCTGGAAACACCATATATTTT. Full variable domain (remainder filled in from reference TRBV7-2 and TRBJ1-3): GAGVSQSPSNKVTEKGKDVELRCDPISGHTALYWYRQSLGQGLEFLIYFQGNSAPDKSGLPSDRFSAERTGGSVSTLTIQRTQQEDSAVYLCASSFRTGGFSGNTIYFGEGSWLTVV.

V usage is TRBV4-3 and J usage is TRBJ2-7; no firm D call. The CDR3 loop spans 14 amino acids. Trimming shortened V by 4 bases and J by 1 base, and 11 bases separated the two germline ends. Germline V gives CDR1 LGHNA, CDR2 YSLEER. CDR3: CASSPLLRSYEQYF. The CDR3 DNA is TGCGCCAGCAGCCCGCTATTACGGTCCTACGAGCAGTACTTC.

J is TRBJ2-1 and V is TRBV14; 10 nucleotides match TRBD2. Trimming at V came to 2 bases and at J to 7 bases, leaving 11 bases not matched to a gene. Germline lookup yields CDR1 SGHDN and CDR2 FVKESK. The CDR3 totals 17 residues. The CDR3 loop is CASSQHPASGSPNEQFF. The DNA of the CDR3 is TGTGCCAGCAGCCAACACCCGGCTAGCGGGAGTCCTAATGAGCAGTTCTTC.

The chain joins TRBV4-3 to TRBJ2-1, with 8 nucleotides matching TRBD2. The CDR3 length is 17 residues. Germline V lookup: CDR1 LGHNA, CDR2 YSLEER. Trimming took 1 base from V and 7 from J; bases not matched to a gene: 12. DNA of the CDR3: TGCGCCAGCAGCCAAGTGCCGGTCTCTAGCGGGTATAATGAGCAGTTCTTC. Translated, it gives CASSQVPVSSGYNEQFF.

This chain links TRBV14 with TRBJ1-1; D is uncertain. V was clipped by 0 bases and J by 4 bases, with 9 bases between them. The CDR3 runs to 14 residues. CDR1 is SGHDN and CDR2 is FVKESK in the germline V gene. Here the CDR3 reads CASSQDLAATEAFF. The CDR3 nucleotides read TGTGCCAGCAGCCAAGATTTGGCGGCCACTGAAGCTTTCTTT.

This clone was found a few times. An end of the junction does not agree with germline; a read error may underlie this. This chain links TRBV4-2 with TRBJ1-1; TRBD1 aligns across 9 bases. Germline CDR1 and CDR2: LGHNA and YNFKEQ. The CDR3 contains 16 residues. This chain's CDR3 is CASSRNGGQGNSEAFF. CDR3 sequence (DNA): TGTGCCAGCAGCCGGAATGGGGGACAGGGTAACAGTGAAGCTTTCTTT.

V usage is TRBV5-1 and J usage is TRBJ2-3; D possibly corresponds to TRBD1 (6 bases). Germline CDR1 and CDR2: SGHRS and YFSETQ. The V end was cut by 3 bases, the J end by 0 bases, with 11 bases between. The CDR3 spans 15 residues. DNA for the CDR3: TGCGCCAGCAGCTCGGGACATTTTAGCACAGATACGCAGTATTTT. Protein sequence: CASSSGHFSTDTQYF.

This clone appeared once. The junction departs from germline at one end; a sequencing error may be responsible. The V and J genes are TRBV12-3 or TRBV12-4 and TRBJ1-1; D may be TRBD1 (6 bases). This CDR3 is 13 amino acids long. The CDR3 reads CASSFSTAGALDF. The CDR3 bases are TGTGCCAGCAGTTTCTCGACGGCAGGGGCTTTAGACTTT.